These T cell receptor beta chains were read from a single sample in a study of blood T cell repertoires in COVID-19. TCRdb's copy holds only in-frame clones and misses some; the assay was immunoSEQ multiplex PCR. Seen here are 250,000 or so clones, 80% to 85% observed once, and the top ten hold 3% to 4%. The sequenced sample was peripheral blood. Source of these receptors: a woman between 18 and 30 years old with acute or convalescent COVID-19. CDR3s include the opening cysteine and the closing phenylalanine or tryptophan. A D gene is named only where the DNA matches it firmly. The size of a clone is reported for some rows only, either as once, few or many, or as a class for expanded clones.

>TRBD1|NA|TRBJ2-5|TRBV2
CASRLGTGVGETQYF
TGTGCCAGCAGGCTCGGGACAGGGGTGGGAGAGACCCAGTACTTC
>NA|NA|TRBJ1-2|TRBV3-1/TRBV3-2
CASSPRYGEYGYTF
TGTGCCAGCAGCCCCCGGTATGGAGAGTATGGCTACACCTTC
>TRBD1|NA|TRBJ1-2|TRBV14
CASSQGFGTGANYGYTF
TGTGCCAGCAGCCAAGGATTTGGGACAGGGGCTAACTATGGCTACACCTTC
>TRBD2|once|TRBJ2-3|TRBV15
CATSRKGTSGSRTDTQYF
TGTGCCACCAGCCGAAAAGGGACTAGCGGTTCTAGGACAGATACGCAGTATTTT
>TRBD1|NA|TRBJ1-5|TRBV27
CASSGTGVGDAPQHF
TGTGCCAGCAGTGGTACAGGGGTTGGGGACGCGCCCCAGCATTTT
>TRBD1|NA|TRBJ2-5|TRBV29-1
CSVESQGAGETQYF
TGCAGCGTTGAATCTCAGGGGGCTGGAGAGACCCAGTACTTC
>NA|NA|TRBJ1-2|TRBV29-1
CSVEDRRNFYGYTF
TGCAGCGTTGAAGATCGCCGTAACTTCTATGGCTACACCTTC
>NA|once|TRBJ2-4|TRBV7-6
CASSPSGSGNIQYF
TGTGCCAGCAGCCCATCGGGTTCTGGAAACATTCAGTACTTC
>NA|NA|TRBJ2-1|TRBV10-2
CASSPFGYNEQFF
TGCGCCAGCAGCCCGTTCGGGTACAATGAGCAGTTCTTC
>NA|once|TRBJ1-4|TRBV5-1
CASSLVGGRHEKLFF
TGCGCCAGCAGCTTGGTTGGGGGCCGGCATGAAAAACTGTTTTTT
>NA|NA|TRBJ2-7|TRBV11-2
CASSPISRQGGNSYEQYF
TGTGCCAGCAGCCCCATAAGTAGACAGGGCGGGAACTCCTACGAGCAGTACTTC
>TRBD2|NA|TRBJ2-1|TRBV11-1
CASSLKAGGYNEQFF
TGTGCCAGCAGCCTCAAAGCGGGAGGCTACAATGAGCAGTTCTTC
>NA|NA|TRBJ2-7|TRBV7-3
CASSLTQGLGQYF
TGTGCCAGCAGCTTAACTCAGGGACTTGGGCAGTACTTC
>TRBD2|once|TRBJ2-2|TRBV7-6
CASSARRREGNTGELFF
TGTGCCAGCAGCGCCAGGCGGCGGGAGGGAAACACCGGGGAGCTGTTTTTT
>TRBD1|once|TRBJ1-5|TRBV5-1
CASSLTGNQPQHF
TGCGCCAGCAGCCTGACAGGGAATCAGCCCCAGCATTTT
>TRBD1|NA|TRBJ1-1|TRBV6-2/TRBV6-3
CASSGHKQGEAFF
TGTGCCAGCAGTGGACATAAACAGGGGGAAGCTTTCTTT
>TRBD1|NA|TRBJ2-7|TRBV9
CASSPPGQGWEQYF
TGTGCCAGCAGCCCTCCGGGACAGGGTTGGGAGCAGTACTTC
>TRBD1|NA|TRBJ2-6|TRBV6-6
CASSNPSGTGSPSGANVLTF
TGTGCCAGCAGCAACCCCAGTGGGACAGGCTCACCCTCTGGGGCCAACGTCCTGACTTTC
>TRBD1|NA|TRBJ1-1|TRBV18
CASSRDRENTEAFF
TGTGCCAGCTCACGGGACAGGGAGAACACTGAAGCTTTCTTT
>NA|NA|TRBJ2-3|TRBV10-3
CAISHGGTSTDTQYF
TGTGCCATCAGTCACGGCGGGACTAGCACAGATACGCAGTATTTT
>NA|NA|TRBJ1-6|TRBV3-1/TRBV3-2
CASSHRSRYNSPLHF
TGTGCCAGCAGCCATCGGAGCCGCTATAATTCACCCCTCCACTTT
>NA|NA|TRBJ1-6|TRBV28
CASSSGQLESPLHF
TGTGCCAGCAGTTCCGGACAGCTGGAATCACCCCTCCACTTT
>TRBD1|NA|TRBJ2-6|TRBV6-1
CASRQGAGGANVLTF
TGTGCCAGCAGACAGGGGGCGGGTGGGGCCAACGTCCTGACTTTC
>TRBD2|NA|TRBJ2-7|TRBV30
CAWRASGRLRDEQYF
TGTGCCTGGAGGGCTAGCGGGAGGTTAAGAGACGAGCAGTACTTC
>NA|NA|TRBJ2-5|TRBV7-9
CASSRRVVGKETQYF
TGTGCCAGCAGCCGGAGGGTAGTCGGGAAAGAGACCCAGTACTTC
>NA|NA|TRBJ1-6|TRBV6-2/TRBV6-3
CASSFRGMSPLHF
TGTGCCAGCAGTTTTCGGGGTATGTCACCCCTCCACTTT
>NA|NA|TRBJ1-5|TRBV25-1
CASSGAGSNQPQHF
TGTGCCAGCAGTGGAGCAGGAAGCAATCAGCCCCAGCATTTT
>NA|NA|TRBJ1-2|TRBV7-2
CASSSRGYGYTF
TGTGCCAGCAGCTCCAGGGGCTATGGCTACACCTTC
>NA|NA|TRBJ2-7|TRBV6-6
CASRLGQIYEQYF
TGTGCCAGCAGACTCGGACAGATCTACGAGCAGTACTTC
>TRBD2|NA|TRBJ2-3|TRBV28
CASSLYGTSGRMADTQYF
TGTGCCAGCAGTCTGTACGGGACTAGCGGGAGGATGGCAGATACGCAGTATTTT
>NA|NA|TRBJ2-2|TRBV19
CASIPGDTGELFF
TGTGCCAGTATACCAGGGGACACCGGGGAGCTGTTTTTT
>NA|NA|TRBJ1-2|TRBV27
CASSRGGAIGYTF
TGTGCCAGCAGTAGGGGGGGCGCGATCGGCTACACCTTC
>TRBD2|NA|TRBJ2-1|TRBV7-3
CASSLSGGLAGGYNEQFF
TGTGCCAGCAGCTTAAGTGGGGGACTAGCGGGAGGCTACAATGAGCAGTTCTTC
>TRBD1|NA|TRBJ1-5|TRBV5-6
CASSLDRGLDQPQHF
TGTGCCAGCAGCTTGGACAGGGGGCTCGATCAGCCCCAGCATTTT
>NA|NA|TRBJ1-2|TRBV7-9
CASSLGQPRSYGYTF
TGTGCCAGCAGCTTAGGACAGCCACGTAGCTATGGCTACACCTTC
>TRBD2|NA|TRBJ2-3|TRBV30
CAWTSGTQDTQYF
TGTGCCTGGACTAGCGGGACTCAAGATACGCAGTATTTT